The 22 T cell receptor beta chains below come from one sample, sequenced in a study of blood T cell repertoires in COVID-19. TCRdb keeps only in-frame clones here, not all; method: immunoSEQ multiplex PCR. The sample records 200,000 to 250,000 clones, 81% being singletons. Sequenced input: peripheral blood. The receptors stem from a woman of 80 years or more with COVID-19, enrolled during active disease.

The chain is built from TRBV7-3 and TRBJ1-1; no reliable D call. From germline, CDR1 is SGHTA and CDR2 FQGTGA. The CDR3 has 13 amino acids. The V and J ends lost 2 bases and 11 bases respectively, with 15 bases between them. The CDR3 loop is CASSLLVSPRAFF. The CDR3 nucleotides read TGTGCCAGCAGCTTATTAGTATCCCCGCGTGCTTTCTTT.

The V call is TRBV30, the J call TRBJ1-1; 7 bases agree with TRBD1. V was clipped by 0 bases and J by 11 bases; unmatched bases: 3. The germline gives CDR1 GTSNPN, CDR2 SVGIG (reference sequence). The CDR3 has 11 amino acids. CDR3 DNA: TGTGCCTGGAGTGTAGGGACAGAGGCTTTCTTT. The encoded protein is CAWSVGTEAFF.

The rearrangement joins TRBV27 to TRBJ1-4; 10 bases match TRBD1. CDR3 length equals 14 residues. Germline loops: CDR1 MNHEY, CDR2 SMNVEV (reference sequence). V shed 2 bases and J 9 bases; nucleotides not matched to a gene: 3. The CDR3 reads CASSLAGQGKKLFF. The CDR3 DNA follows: TGTGCCAGCAGTTTAGCGGGACAGGGGAAAAAACTGTTTTTT. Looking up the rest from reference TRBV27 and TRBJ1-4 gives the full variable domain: EAQVTQNPRYLITVTGKKLTVTCSQNMNHEYMSWYRQDPGLGLRQIYYSMNVEVTDKGDVPEGYKVSRKEKRNFPLILESPSPNQTSLYFCASSLAGQGKKLFFGSGTQLSVL.

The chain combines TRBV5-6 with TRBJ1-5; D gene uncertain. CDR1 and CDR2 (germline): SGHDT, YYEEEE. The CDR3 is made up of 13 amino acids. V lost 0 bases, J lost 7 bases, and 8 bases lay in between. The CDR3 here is CASSLVGGQPQHF. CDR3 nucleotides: TGTGCCAGCAGCTTGGTGGGAGGCCAGCCCCAGCATTTT.

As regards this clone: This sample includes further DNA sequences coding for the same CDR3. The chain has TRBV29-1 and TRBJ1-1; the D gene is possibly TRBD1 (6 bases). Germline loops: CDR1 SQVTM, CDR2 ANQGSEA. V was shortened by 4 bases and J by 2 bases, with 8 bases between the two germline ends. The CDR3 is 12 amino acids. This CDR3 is CSVGRGNTEAFF. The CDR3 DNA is TGCAGCGTTGGCAGGGGAAACACTGAAGCTTTCTTT.

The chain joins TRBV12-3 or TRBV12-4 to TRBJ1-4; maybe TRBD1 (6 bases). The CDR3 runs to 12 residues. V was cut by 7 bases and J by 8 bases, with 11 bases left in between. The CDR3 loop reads CASITQGEKLFF. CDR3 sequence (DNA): TGTGCCAGCATCACCCAGGGGGAAAAACTGTTTTTT.

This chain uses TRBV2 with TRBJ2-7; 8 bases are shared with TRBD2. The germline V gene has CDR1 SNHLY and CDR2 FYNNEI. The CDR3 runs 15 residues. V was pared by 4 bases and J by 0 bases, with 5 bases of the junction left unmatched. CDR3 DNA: TGTGCCAGCAGTGGACAGCGGGGGAGCTCCTACGAGCAGTACTTC. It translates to CASSGQRGSSYEQYF.

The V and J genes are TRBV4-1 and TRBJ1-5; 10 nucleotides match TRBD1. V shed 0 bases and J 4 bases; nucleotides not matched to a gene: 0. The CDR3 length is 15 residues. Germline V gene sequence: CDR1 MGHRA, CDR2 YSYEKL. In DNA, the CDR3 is TGCGCCAGCAGCCAAGAGGACAGGGGGAATCAGCCCCAGCATTTT. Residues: CASSQEDRGNQPQHF.

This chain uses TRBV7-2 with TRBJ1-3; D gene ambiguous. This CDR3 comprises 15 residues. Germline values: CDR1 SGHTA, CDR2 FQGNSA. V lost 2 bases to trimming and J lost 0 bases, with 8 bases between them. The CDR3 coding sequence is TGTGCCAGCAGCTTAAACACCCTCTCTGGAAACACCATATATTTT. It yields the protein CASSLNTLSGNTIYF.

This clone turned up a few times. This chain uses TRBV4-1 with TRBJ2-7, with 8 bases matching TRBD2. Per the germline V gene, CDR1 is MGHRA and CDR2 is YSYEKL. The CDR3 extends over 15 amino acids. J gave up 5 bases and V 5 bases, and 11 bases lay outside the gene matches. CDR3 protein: CASSFSGTQGNEQYF. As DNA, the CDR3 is TGCGCCAGCAGCTTTAGCGGGACCCAGGGGAACGAGCAGTACTTC.

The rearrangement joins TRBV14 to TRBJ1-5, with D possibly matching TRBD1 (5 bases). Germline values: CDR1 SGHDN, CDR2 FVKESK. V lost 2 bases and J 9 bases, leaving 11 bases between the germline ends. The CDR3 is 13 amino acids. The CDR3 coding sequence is TGTGCCAGCAGCCAAACAGGATGGGGGCCCCAGCATTTT. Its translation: CASSQTGWGPQHF.

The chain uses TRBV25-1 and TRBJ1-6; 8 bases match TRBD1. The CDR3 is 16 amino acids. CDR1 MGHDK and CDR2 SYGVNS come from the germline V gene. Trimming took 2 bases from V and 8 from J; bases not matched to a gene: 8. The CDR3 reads CASSEDWGQVDSPLHF. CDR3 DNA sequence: TGTGCCAGCAGTGAAGATTGGGGACAGGTAGATTCACCCCTCCACTTT.

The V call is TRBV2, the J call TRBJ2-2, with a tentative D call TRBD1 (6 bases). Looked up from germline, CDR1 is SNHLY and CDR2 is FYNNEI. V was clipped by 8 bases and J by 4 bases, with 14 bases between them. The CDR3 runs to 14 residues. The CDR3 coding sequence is TGTGCCAGCGGCCCACAGGGCCCCACCGGGGAGCTGTTTTTT. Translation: CASGPQGPTGELFF.

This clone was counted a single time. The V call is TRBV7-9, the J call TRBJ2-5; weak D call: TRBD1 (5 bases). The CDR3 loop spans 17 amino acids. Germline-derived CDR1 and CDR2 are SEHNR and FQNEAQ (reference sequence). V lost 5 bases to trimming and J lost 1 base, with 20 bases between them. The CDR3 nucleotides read TGTGCCAGCAGCCCTACCGGTGCGCGGACAATCCAAGAGACCCAGTACTTC. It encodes CASSPTGARTIQETQYF.

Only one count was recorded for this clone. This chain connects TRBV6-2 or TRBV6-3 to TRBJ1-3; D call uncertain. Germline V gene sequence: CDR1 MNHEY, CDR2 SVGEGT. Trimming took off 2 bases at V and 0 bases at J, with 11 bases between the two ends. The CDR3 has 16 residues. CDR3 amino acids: CASSYLVTSSGNTIYF. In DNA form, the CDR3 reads TGTGCCAGCAGTTACCTCGTGACAAGCTCTGGAAACACCATATATTTT.

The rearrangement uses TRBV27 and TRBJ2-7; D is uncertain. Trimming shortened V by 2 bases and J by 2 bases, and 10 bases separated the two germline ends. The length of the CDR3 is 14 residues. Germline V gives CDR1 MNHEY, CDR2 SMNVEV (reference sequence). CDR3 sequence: CASSLRPGAYEQYF. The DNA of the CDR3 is TGTGCCAGCAGTTTACGTCCCGGAGCCTACGAGCAGTACTTC.

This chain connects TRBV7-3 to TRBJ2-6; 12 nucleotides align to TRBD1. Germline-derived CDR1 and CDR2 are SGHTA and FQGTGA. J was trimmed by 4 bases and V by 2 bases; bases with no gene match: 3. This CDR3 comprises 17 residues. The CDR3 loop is CASSLVGQGAGANVLTF. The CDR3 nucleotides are TGTGCCAGCAGCTTAGTGGGACAGGGGGCCGGGGCCAACGTCCTGACTTTC.

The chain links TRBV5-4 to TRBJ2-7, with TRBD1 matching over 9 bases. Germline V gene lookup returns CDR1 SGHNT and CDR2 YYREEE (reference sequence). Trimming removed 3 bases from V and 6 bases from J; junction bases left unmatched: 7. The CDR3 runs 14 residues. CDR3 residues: CASSSDRGVVEQYF. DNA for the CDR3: TGTGCCAGCAGCTCCGACAGGGGGGTAGTCGAGCAGTACTTC.

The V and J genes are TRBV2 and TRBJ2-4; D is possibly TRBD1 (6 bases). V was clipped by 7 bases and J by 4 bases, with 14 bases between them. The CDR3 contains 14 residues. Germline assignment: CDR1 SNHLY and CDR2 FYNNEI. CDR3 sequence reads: CASTFGTQKNIQYF. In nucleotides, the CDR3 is TGTGCCAGCACCTTCGGGACACAGAAAAACATTCAGTACTTC.

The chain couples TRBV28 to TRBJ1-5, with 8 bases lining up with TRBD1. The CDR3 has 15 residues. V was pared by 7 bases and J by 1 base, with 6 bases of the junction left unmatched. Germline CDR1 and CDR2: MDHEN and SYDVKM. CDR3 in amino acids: CASKRAGGSNQPQHF. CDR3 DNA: TGTGCCAGCAAAAGGGCAGGGGGCAGCAATCAGCCCCAGCATTTT.

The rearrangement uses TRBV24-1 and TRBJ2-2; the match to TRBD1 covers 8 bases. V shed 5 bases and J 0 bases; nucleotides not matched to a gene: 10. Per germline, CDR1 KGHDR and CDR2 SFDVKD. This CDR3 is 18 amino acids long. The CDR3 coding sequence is TGTGCCACCAGTGCCCCGGACAGGGCCCTCTCGAACACCGGGGAGCTGTTTTTT. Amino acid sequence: CATSAPDRALSNTGELFF.

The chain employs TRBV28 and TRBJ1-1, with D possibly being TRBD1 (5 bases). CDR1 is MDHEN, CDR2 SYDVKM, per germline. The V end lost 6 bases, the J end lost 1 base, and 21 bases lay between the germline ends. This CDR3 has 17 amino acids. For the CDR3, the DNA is TGTGCCAGCAGCCTAGCGAGGAGGACGGGGGGGAACACTGAAGCTTTCTTT. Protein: CASSLARRTGGNTEAFF.